One sample yielded the 3 T cell receptor beta chains listed below, sequenced in a study of OX40 agonist ivuxolimab in advanced cancers. The method was immunoSEQ multiplex PCR; TCRdb's version includes in-frame clones alone and lacks a portion of them. The table has about 65,000 clones, roughly 84% seen once. The source was CD4+ or CD8+ T cells sorted from blood, collected in a trial of the OX40 agonist ivuxolimab. The source of these receptors is an adult with an advanced solid tumor such as melanoma, head and neck, liver or kidney cancer.

This chain joins TRBV5-6 and TRBJ1-2; TRBD1 matches at 8 bases. V shed 4 bases, J shed 6 bases, and the junction held 5 bases outside the gene matches. The length of the CDR3 is 13 residues. The germline CDR1 and CDR2 sequences are SGHDT and YYEEEE. Written as DNA, the CDR3 is TGTGCCAGCAGCCCAACAGGGGGTGATGGCTACACCTTC. Its translation is CASSPTGGDGYTF.

The gene calls are TRBV5-1 and TRBJ1-6, with TRBD1 matching over 7 bases. The CDR3 sequence is 14 residues long. Trimming at V came to 4 bases and at J to 5 bases, leaving 3 bases not matched to a gene. The germline CDR1 and CDR2 sequences are SGHRS and YFSETQ. CDR3 in DNA: TGCGCCAGCAGCCCGGGGACAGATAATTCACCCCTCCACTTT. It translates to CASSPGTDNSPLHF.

The chain couples TRBV27 to TRBJ2-7; tentatively, D is TRBD1 or TRBD2 (5 bases each). In germline, CDR1 is MNHEY, CDR2 SMNVEV (reference sequence). Trimming left V 3 bases short and J 5 bases short, with 11 bases between. CDR3 length: 13 amino acids. The CDR3 protein is CASSFGAFNEQYF. As DNA, the CDR3 is TGTGCCAGCAGTTTCGGGGCTTTCAACGAGCAGTACTTC.